A selection of T cell receptor beta chains follows, all from one sample in a study of blood T cell repertoires in COVID-19. Some clones are missing from TCRdb's copy, which holds only in-frame ones; the method was immunoSEQ multiplex PCR. Here the sample spans about 250,000 clones, more than 75% being singletons. Specimen: peripheral blood. Receptors were obtained from a woman in her 40s who had recovered from COVID-19. The CDR3 runs from the conserved cysteine through the conserved F or W. The D gene is left open where the match is weak. Clone size, where shown, is once, few, many, or a class for clones that have expanded.

V	D	J	size	CDR3	DNA
TRBV12-3/TRBV12-4	-	TRBJ2-7	many	CASSFSPYEQYF	TGTGCCAGCAGTTTTTCCCCATACGAGCAGTACTTC
TRBV5-1	TRBD2	TRBJ2-7	once	CASTPAGGYEQYF	TGCGCCAGCACCCCAGCGGGGGGGTACGAGCAGTACTTC
TRBV24-1	TRBD1	TRBJ2-2	-	CATSRQGALNTGELFF	TGTGCCACCAGCCGACAGGGGGCCCTGAACACCGGGGAGCTGTTTTTT
TRBV6-5	TRBD2	TRBJ2-1	-	CASRRLATGGNEQFF	TGTGCCAGCAGAAGACTAGCGACCGGGGGCAATGAGCAGTTCTTC
TRBV19	-	TRBJ2-2	-	CASRGPGANTGELFF	TGTGCCAGTAGGGGGCCAGGGGCGAACACCGGGGAGCTGTTTTTT
TRBV7-2	-	TRBJ1-3	-	CASSGGPGAGNTIYF	TGTGCCAGCAGCGGGGGACCGGGGGCTGGAAACACCATATATTTT
TRBV4-3	TRBD1	TRBJ2-7	-	CASSTGTGKYEQYF	TGCGCCAGCAGCACCGGGACAGGGAAGTACGAGCAGTACTTC
TRBV18	TRBD1	TRBJ2-7	-	CASSPPGQGSHEQYF	TGTGCCAGCTCACCACCGGGACAGGGTTCCCACGAGCAGTACTTC
TRBV11-2	-	TRBJ1-2	few	CASSPGVNGYTF	TGTGCCAGCAGCCCGGGTGTCAATGGCTACACCTTC
TRBV7-2	TRBD2	TRBJ2-4	once	CASSLVPSSGRRAKNIQYF	TGTGCCAGCAGCTTAGTTCCTTCTAGCGGGAGAAGGGCCAAAAACATTCAGTACTTC
TRBV6-6	-	TRBJ2-2	-	CATVVGTGELFF	TGTGCCACCGTAGTTGGCACCGGGGAGCTGTTTTTT
TRBV7-2	TRBD2	TRBJ2-1	-	CASSLVASGSSYNEQFF	TGTGCCAGCAGCTTAGTGGCTAGCGGGAGCTCCTACAATGAGCAGTTCTTC
TRBV28	-	TRBJ1-5	-	CASSLGQPHQPQHF	TGTGCCAGCAGTTTAGGGCAGCCACATCAGCCCCAGCATTTT
TRBV2	TRBD1	TRBJ1-4	-	CASRTGIWLFF	TGTGCCAGCAGGACAGGGATCTGGCTGTTTTTT
TRBV4-3	TRBD1	TRBJ1-4	-	CASSQGQGGEKLFF	TGCGCCAGCAGCCAAGGGCAGGGGGGCGAAAAACTGTTTTTT
TRBV23-1	-	TRBJ2-4	-	CASPRGRRENIQYF	TGCGCCAGCCCCCGGGGCCGACGGGAGAACATTCAGTACTTC
TRBV3-1/TRBV3-2	TRBD1	TRBJ1-1	-	CASSQRTGTEAFF	TGTGCCAGCAGCCAAAGGACAGGGACTGAAGCTTTCTTT
TRBV6-6	TRBD1	TRBJ1-2	-	CASSYGQGGRSYGYTF	TGTGCCAGCAGTTACGGACAGGGAGGAAGGTCCTATGGCTACACCTTC
TRBV3-1/TRBV3-2	-	TRBJ1-2	-	CASSQVRRAGDYGYTF	TGTGCCAGCAGCCAGGTTCGCAGAGCGGGAGACTATGGCTACACCTTC
TRBV27	-	TRBJ2-3	-	CASSPVRQPADTQYF	TGTGCCAGCAGTCCGGTGCGGCAACCGGCGGATACGCAGTATTTT
TRBV18	-	TRBJ2-2	-	CASSPGQTGELFF	TGTGCCAGCTCACCCGGACAGACCGGGGAGCTGTTTTTT
TRBV19	-	TRBJ1-5	once	CASSIDLMGDRQGKDEPQHF	TGTGCCAGTAGTATAGATCTAATGGGAGACCGGCAGGGGAAGGATGAGCCCCAGCATTTT
TRBV12-3/TRBV12-4	TRBD1	TRBJ2-1	-	CASRTGGYGEQFF	TGTGCCAGCAGGACAGGGGGATATGGTGAGCAGTTCTTC
TRBV15	TRBD1	TRBJ2-1	-	CATSRGDRGVDNEQFF	TGTGCCACCAGCAGGGGAGACAGGGGGGTAGACAATGAGCAGTTCTTC
TRBV4-3	TRBD1	TRBJ1-2	-	CASSQGDRLSNYGYTF	TGCGCCAGCAGCCAAGGGGACAGGCTTTCCAACTATGGCTACACCTTC
TRBV18	-	TRBJ1-5	-	CASSPLGPNQPQHF	TGTGCCAGCTCACCACTGGGGCCTAATCAGCCCCAGCATTTT
TRBV6-2/TRBV6-3	-	TRBJ1-2	-	CASSNHWGYTF	TGTGCCAGCAGCAACCACTGGGGCTACACCTTC